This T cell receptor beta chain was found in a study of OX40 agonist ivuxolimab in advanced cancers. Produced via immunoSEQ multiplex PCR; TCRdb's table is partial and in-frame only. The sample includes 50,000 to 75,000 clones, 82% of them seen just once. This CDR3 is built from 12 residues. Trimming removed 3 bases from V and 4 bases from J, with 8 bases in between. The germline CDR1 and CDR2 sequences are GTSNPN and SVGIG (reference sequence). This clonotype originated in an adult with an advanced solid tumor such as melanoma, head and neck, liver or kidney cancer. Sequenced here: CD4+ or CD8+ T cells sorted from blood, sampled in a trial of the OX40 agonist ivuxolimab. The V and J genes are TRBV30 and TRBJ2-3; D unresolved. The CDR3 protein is CAWSHQPDTQYF. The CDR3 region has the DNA TGTGCCTGGAGCCACCAGCCAGATACGCAGTATTTT. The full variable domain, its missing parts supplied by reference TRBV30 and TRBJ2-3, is SQTIHQWPATLVQPVGSPLSLECTVEGTSNPNLYWYRQAAGRGLQLLFYSVGIGQISSEVPQNLSASRPQDRQFILSSKKLLLSDSGFYLCAWSHQPDTQYFGPGTRLTVL.